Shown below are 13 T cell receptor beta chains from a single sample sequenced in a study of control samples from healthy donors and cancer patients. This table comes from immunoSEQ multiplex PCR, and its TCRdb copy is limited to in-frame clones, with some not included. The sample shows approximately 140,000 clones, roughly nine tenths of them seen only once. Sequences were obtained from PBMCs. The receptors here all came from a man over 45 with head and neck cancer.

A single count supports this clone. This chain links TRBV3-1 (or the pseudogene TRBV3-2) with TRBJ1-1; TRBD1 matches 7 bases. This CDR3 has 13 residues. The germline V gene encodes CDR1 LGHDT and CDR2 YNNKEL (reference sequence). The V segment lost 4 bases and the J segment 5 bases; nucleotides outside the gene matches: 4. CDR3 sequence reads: CASSRGQPTEAFF. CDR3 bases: TGTGCCAGCAGCCGGGGACAGCCGACTGAAGCTTTCTTT.

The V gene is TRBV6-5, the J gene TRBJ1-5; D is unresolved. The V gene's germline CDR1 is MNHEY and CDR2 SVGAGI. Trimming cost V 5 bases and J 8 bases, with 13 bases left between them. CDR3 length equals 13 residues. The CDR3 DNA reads TGTGCCAGCAGTAGGACCGGTCCCGAGCCCCAGCATTTT. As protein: CASSRTGPEPQHF.

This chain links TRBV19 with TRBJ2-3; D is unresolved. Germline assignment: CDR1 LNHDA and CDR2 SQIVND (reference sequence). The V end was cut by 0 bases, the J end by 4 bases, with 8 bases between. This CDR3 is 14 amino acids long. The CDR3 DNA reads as TGTGCCAGTAGTATAGATCCGAGACCAGATACGCAGTATTTT. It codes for CASSIDPRPDTQYF.

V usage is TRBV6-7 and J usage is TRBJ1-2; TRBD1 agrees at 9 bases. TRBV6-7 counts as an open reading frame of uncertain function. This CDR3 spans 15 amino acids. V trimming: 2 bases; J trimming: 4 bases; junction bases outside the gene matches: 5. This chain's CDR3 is CASSYLGQGAYGYTF. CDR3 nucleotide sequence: TGTGCCAGCAGTTACCTGGGACAGGGAGCCTATGGCTACACCTTC.

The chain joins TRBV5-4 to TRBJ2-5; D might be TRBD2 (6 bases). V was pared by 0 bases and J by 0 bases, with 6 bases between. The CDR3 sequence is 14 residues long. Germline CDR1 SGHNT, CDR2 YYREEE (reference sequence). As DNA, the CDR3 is TGTGCCAGCAGCTTGGGCGGGAACCAAGAGACCCAGTACTTC. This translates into CASSLGGNQETQYF.

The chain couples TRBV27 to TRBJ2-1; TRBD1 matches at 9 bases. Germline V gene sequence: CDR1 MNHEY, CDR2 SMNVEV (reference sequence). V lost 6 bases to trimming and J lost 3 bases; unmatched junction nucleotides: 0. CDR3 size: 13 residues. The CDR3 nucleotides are TGTGCCAGCAGGACAGGGGGCTACAATGAGCAGTTCTTC. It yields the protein CASRTGGYNEQFF.

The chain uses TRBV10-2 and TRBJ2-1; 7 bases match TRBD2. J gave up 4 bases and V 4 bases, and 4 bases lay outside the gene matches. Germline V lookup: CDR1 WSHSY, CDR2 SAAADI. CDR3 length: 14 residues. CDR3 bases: TGCGCCAGCAGTGGGACTAGTGGGTACAATGAGCAGTTCTTC. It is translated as CASSGTSGYNEQFF.

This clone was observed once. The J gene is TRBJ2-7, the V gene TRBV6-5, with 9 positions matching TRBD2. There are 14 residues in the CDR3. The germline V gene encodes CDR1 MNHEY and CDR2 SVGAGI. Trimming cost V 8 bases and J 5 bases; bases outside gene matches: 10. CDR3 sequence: CASLGLAWSHEQYF. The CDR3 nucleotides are TGTGCCAGCCTAGGACTAGCGTGGTCCCACGAGCAGTACTTC.

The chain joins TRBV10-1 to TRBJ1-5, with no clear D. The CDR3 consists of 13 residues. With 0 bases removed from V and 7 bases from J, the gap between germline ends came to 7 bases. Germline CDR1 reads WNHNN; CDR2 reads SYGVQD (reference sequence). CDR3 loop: CASSESIFQPQHF. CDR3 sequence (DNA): TGCGCCAGCAGTGAGTCGATCTTCCAGCCCCAGCATTTT.

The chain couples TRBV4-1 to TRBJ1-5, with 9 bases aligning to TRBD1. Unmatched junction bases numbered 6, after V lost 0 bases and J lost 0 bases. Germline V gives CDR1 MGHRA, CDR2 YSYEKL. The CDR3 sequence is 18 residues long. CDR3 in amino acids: CASSQDGTGRYSNQPQHF. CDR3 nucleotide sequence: TGCGCCAGCAGCCAAGACGGGACAGGGAGGTATAGCAATCAGCCCCAGCATTTT.

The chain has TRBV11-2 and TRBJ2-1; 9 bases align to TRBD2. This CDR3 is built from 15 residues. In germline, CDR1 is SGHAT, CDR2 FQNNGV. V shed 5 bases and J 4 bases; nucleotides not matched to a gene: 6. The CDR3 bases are TGTGCCAGCAGCCCCGGACTAGCGAATTACAATGAGCAGTTCTTC. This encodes CASSPGLANYNEQFF.

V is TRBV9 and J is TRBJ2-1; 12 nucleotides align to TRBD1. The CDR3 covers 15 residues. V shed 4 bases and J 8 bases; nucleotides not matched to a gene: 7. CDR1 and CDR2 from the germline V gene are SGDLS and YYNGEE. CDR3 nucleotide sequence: TGTGCCAGCAGCCTGGGGACAGGGGGCGCTTATGAGCAGTTCTTC. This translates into CASSLGTGGAYEQFF.

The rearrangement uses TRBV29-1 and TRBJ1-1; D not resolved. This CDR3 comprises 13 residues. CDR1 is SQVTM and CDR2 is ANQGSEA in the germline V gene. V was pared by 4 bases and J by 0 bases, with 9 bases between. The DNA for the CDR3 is TGCAGCGTTGTAAGAGGGATGAACACTGAAGCTTTCTTT. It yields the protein CSVVRGMNTEAFF.